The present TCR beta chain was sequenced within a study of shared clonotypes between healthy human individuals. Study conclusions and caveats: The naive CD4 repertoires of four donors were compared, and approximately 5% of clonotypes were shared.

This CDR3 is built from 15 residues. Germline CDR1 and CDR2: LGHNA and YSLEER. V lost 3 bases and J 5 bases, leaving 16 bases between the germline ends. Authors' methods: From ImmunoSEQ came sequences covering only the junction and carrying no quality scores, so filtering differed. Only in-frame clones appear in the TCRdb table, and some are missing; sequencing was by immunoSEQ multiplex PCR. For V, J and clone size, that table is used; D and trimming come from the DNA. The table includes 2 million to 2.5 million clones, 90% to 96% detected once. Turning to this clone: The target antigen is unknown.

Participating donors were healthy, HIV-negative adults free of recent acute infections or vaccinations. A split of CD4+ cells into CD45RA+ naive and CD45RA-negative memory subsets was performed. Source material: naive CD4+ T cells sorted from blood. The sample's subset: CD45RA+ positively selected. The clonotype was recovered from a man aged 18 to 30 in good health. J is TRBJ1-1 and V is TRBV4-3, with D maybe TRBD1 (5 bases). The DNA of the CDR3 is TGCGCCAGCAGCCAGATTCCGGGACTATCTACTGAAGCTTTCTTT. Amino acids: CASSQIPGLSTEAFF.